This entry lists 30 T cell receptor beta chains sequenced from one sample in a study of shared clonotypes between healthy human individuals. This table comes from immunoSEQ multiplex PCR, and its TCRdb copy is limited to in-frame clones, with some not included. The sample lists about 1.5 million clones; under 99% were seen once. The source material was naive CD4+ T cells sorted from blood. The subset is: CD45RA+ positively selected. These receptors came from a man aged 25 to 40 in good health.

The CDR3 sequence is CASSLEVSGSWGTDTQYF. CDR3 coding DNA: TGCGCCAGCAGCTTGGAAGTTAGCGGGAGTTGGGGCACAGATACGCAGTATTTT. V usage is TRBV5-1 and J usage is TRBJ2-3, with 9 bases matching TRBD2. Germline V gene data show CDR1 as SGHRS and CDR2 as YFSETQ. There are 18 residues in the CDR3. V was clipped by 0 bases and J by 1 base; unmatched bases: 9.

This sequence joins TRBV28 and TRBJ1-2, with 7 nucleotides matching TRBD1. From germline, CDR1 is MDHEN and CDR2 SYDVKM. The J segment lost 4 bases and the V segment lost 5 bases, leaving 1 base of the junction unmatched. The CDR3 loop spans 12 amino acids. As DNA, the CDR3 is TGTGCCAGCAGTAACAGGGGCTATGGCTACACCTTC. Translating it yields CASSNRGYGYTF.

The chain is built from TRBV7-9 and TRBJ2-7; TRBD1 matches 8 bases. In germline, CDR1 is SEHNR, CDR2 FQNEAQ (reference sequence). The V segment lost 3 bases and the J segment 2 bases; nucleotides outside the gene matches: 3. The CDR3 sequence is 14 residues long. This CDR3 reads CASSFSGGTYEQYF. CDR3 bases: TGTGCCAGCAGCTTCTCAGGGGGCACCTACGAGCAGTACTTC.

This chain joins TRBV5-1 and TRBJ2-7, with D possibly being TRBD1 or TRBD2 (5 bases each). This CDR3 is built from 13 residues. The germline V and J ends were trimmed by 3 bases and 4 bases, with 11 bases remaining between them. CDR1 and CDR2 from the germline V gene are SGHRS and YFSETQ. The CDR3 DNA follows: TGCGCCAGCAGCTCCGGTGAGGGGTACGAGCAGTACTTC. Protein: CASSSGEGYEQYF.

The CDR3 sequence: CASSSSGLRVEQFF. CDR3 nucleotides: TGTGCCAGCAGCTCGAGCGGCCTCCGTGTTGAGCAGTTCTTC. The rearrangement uses TRBV9 and TRBJ2-1; D may be TRBD2 (5 bases). This CDR3 contains 14 residues. V lost 4 bases to trimming and J lost 9 bases, with 17 bases between them. Germline V CDR1 and CDR2: SGDLS, YYNGEE. The full variable domain, its missing parts supplied by reference TRBV9 and TRBJ2-1, is DSGVTQTPKHLITATGQRVTLRCSPRSGDLSVYWYQQSLDQGLQFLIQYYNGEERAKGNILERFSAQQFPDLHSELNLSSLELGDSALYFCASSSSGLRVEQFFGPGTRLTVL.

The genes are TRBV7-8 and TRBJ2-1; the match to TRBD2 covers 9 bases. The CDR3 extends over 15 amino acids. In germline, CDR1 is SGHVS, CDR2 FQNEAQ. V lost 1 base and J lost 6; bases outside the gene matches: 4. The CDR3 DNA reads as TGTGCCAGCAGCTTAGAGACTAGCGGTCTCAATGAGCAGTTCTTC. This translates into CASSLETSGLNEQFF.

V usage is TRBV6-1 and J usage is TRBJ1-4; D perhaps matches TRBD1 (5 bases). Germline CDR1 and CDR2: MNHNS and SASEGT. The CDR3 sequence is 15 residues long. V shed 0 bases and J shed 7 bases, with 12 bases lying between them. For the CDR3, the DNA is TGTGCCAGCAGTGAAGCTTGGGGGGTTCGTGAAAAACTGTTTTTT. It codes for CASSEAWGVREKLFF.

The genes are TRBV30 and TRBJ2-7, with D maybe TRBD2 (6 bases). This CDR3 contains 15 residues. V lost 5 bases, J lost 0 bases, and 17 bases lay in between. Germline V CDR1 and CDR2: GTSNPN, SVGIG (reference sequence). CDR3 DNA sequence: TGTGCCTGGGGGGGGACTTCTAGAAGCTCCTACGAGCAGTACTTC. This gives the protein CAWGGTSRSSYEQYF.

A note on this clone: Other DNA variants within this sample encode the same CDR3. The V call is TRBV4-3, the J call TRBJ2-3; D remains ambiguous. V lost 0 bases to trimming and J lost 2 bases, with 6 bases between them. Germline V gene lookup returns CDR1 LGHNA and CDR2 YSLEER. This CDR3 region has 14 residues. The CDR3 sequence is CASSQDRATDTQYF. For the CDR3, the DNA is TGCGCCAGCAGCCAAGATAGGGCCACAGATACGCAGTATTTT.

A remark on this clone: Other DNA sequences of this sample code for an identical CDR3. J is TRBJ2-7 and V is TRBV28, with unresolved D. The length of the CDR3 is 11 residues. Germline lookup yields CDR1 MDHEN and CDR2 SYDVKM. Trimming cost V 7 bases and J 1 base, with 5 bases left between them. The CDR3 DNA sequence: TGTGCCAGCACCAGGTCCTACGAGCAGTACTTC. Protein product: CASTRSYEQYF.

V gene TRBV5-1 combines with J gene TRBJ2-1; no firm D call. The CDR3 is 14 residues long. V was pared by 3 bases and J by 5 bases, with 12 bases between. Germline lookup yields CDR1 SGHRS and CDR2 YFSETQ. The chain's CDR3 is CASSSGVIHNEQFF. DNA for the CDR3: TGCGCCAGCAGCTCCGGAGTTATACACAATGAGCAGTTCTTC.

The rearrangement links TRBV7-8 to TRBJ2-2; D is unclear. CDR1 and CDR2 (germline): SGHVS, FQNEAQ. Trimming took off 4 bases at V and 1 base at J, with 13 bases between the two ends. This CDR3 is 16 amino acids long. CDR3 loop: CASSSPEKGNTGELFF. The CDR3, as DNA: TGTGCCAGCAGCTCGCCGGAAAAGGGGAACACCGGGGAGCTGTTTTTT.

In the case of this clone: Other DNA variants within this sample encode the same CDR3. V usage is TRBV9 and J usage is TRBJ2-5; unclear D gene. Germline V CDR1 and CDR2: SGDLS, YYNGEE. The CDR3 loop spans 13 amino acids. The V end was cut by 0 bases, the J end by 4 bases, with 7 bases between. CDR3: CASSVGGIETQYF. Here the CDR3 DNA reads TGTGCCAGCAGCGTAGGTGGGATAGAGACCCAGTACTTC.

The chain uses TRBV29-1 and TRBJ2-4; 7 bases align to TRBD1. Per germline, CDR1 SQVTM and CDR2 ANQGSEA. The CDR3 loop spans 13 amino acids. The ends lost 8 bases at V and 3 bases at J; junction bases unmatched: 7. In DNA, the CDR3 is TGCAGCATCTTTACAGGGGACAAAAACATTCAGTACTTC. Translation gives CSIFTGDKNIQYF.

CDR3 loop: CASSPQVVGRTGELFF. For the CDR3, the DNA is TGTGCCAGCTCACCACAGGTCGTCGGGAGGACCGGGGAGCTGTTTTTT. V and J are TRBV18 and TRBJ2-2; 7 positions match TRBD2. CDR3 length: 16 residues. V dropped 1 base and J dropped 5; count of bases not matched to a gene: 7. Germline V gene sequence: CDR1 KGHSH, CDR2 LQKENI. Looking up the rest from reference TRBV18 and TRBJ2-2 gives the full variable domain: NAGVMQNPRHLVRRRGQEARLRCSPMKGHSHVYWYRQLPEEGLKFMVYLQKENIIDESGMPKERFSAEFPKEGPSILRIQQVVRGDSAAYFCASSPQVVGRTGELFFGEGSRLTVL.

This sequence joins TRBV28 and TRBJ2-7; possible D gene TRBD2, 6 bases. The V gene lost 7 bases and the J gene lost 4 bases, with 20 bases spanning the gap. The CDR3 length is 15 residues. Germline-derived CDR1 and CDR2 are MDHEN and SYDVKM. The DNA for the CDR3 is TGTGCCAGCACCAGAGATGGGGGAGGTCGATACGAGCAGTACTTC. Translation: CASTRDGGGRYEQYF.

The chain couples TRBV7-8 to TRBJ2-1, with D hard to call. V was trimmed by 4 bases and J by 2 bases, leaving 12 bases between them. CDR1 and CDR2 (germline): SGHVS, FQNEAQ. CDR3 length equals 15 residues. The CDR3 reads CASSSNTVAYNEQFF. For the CDR3, the DNA is TGTGCCAGCAGCTCGAACACTGTAGCCTACAATGAGCAGTTCTTC.

The CDR3 sequence is CATSRRVGVTSYEQYF. The CDR3 bases are TGTGCCACCAGCAGAAGGGTCGGAGTCACCTCCTACGAGCAGTACTTC. The chain employs TRBV15 and TRBJ2-7; no definite D call. CDR3 length equals 16 residues. Germline CDR1 LNHNV, CDR2 YYDKDF (reference sequence). Trimming removed 2 bases at V and 0 bases at J, with 14 bases between. Full variable domain (rest looked up from reference TRBV15 and TRBJ2-7): DAMVIQNPRYQVTQFGKPVTLSCSQTLNHNVMYWYQQKSSQAPKLLFHYYDKDFNNEADTPDNFQSRRPNTSFCFLDIRSPGLGDTAMYLCATSRRVGVTSYEQYFGPGTRLTVT.

The gene calls are TRBV2 and TRBJ2-1; D gene unclear. CDR3 length: 12 amino acids. Germline V CDR1 and CDR2: SNHLY, FYNNEI. Deletions cut 0 bases from V and 9 bases from J, with 6 bases between. The chain's CDR3 is CASSEARVEQFF. The CDR3, as DNA: TGTGCCAGCAGTGAAGCAAGGGTTGAGCAGTTCTTC.

This clone was observed once. The V call is TRBV19, the J call TRBJ2-2; TRBD1 or TRBD2 may be the D gene (5 bases each). The V and J ends lost 3 bases and 4 bases respectively, with 9 bases between them. Germline values: CDR1 LNHDA, CDR2 SQIVND (reference sequence). The CDR3 length is 14 residues. CDR3 sequence: CASSIGAVTGELFF. The CDR3 coding sequence is TGTGCCAGTAGTATCGGGGCAGTCACCGGGGAGCTGTTTTTT.

The chain is built from TRBV5-1 and TRBJ2-1; no clear D. The V gene's germline CDR1 is SGHRS and CDR2 YFSETQ. This CDR3 region has 13 residues. V was cut by 0 bases and J by 9 bases, with 10 bases left in between. The CDR3 loop reads CASSLVPLGEQFF. CDR3 sequence (DNA): TGCGCCAGCAGCTTGGTTCCCCTCGGTGAGCAGTTCTTC. Using reference TRBV5-1 and TRBJ2-1 for the parts outside the CDR3, the full variable domain is KAGVTQTPRYLIKTRGQQVTLSCSPISGHRSVSWYQQTPGQGLQFLFEYFSETQRNKGNFPGRFSGRQFSNSRSEMNVSTLELGDSALYLCASSLVPLGEQFFGPGTRLTVL.

With respect to this clone: Other DNA sequences in the sample encode the same CDR3. The gene calls are TRBV28 and TRBJ1-1; maybe TRBD1 (6 bases). The CDR3 is 10 amino acids. Trimming took off 6 bases at V and 11 bases at J, with 10 bases between the two ends. Germline V gene sequence: CDR1 MDHEN, CDR2 SYDVKM. The CDR3 bases are TGTGCCAGCAGGCAGGGGAGGGCTTTCTTT. This encodes CASRQGRAFF.

The V and J genes are TRBV28 and TRBJ1-2, with a possible D match to TRBD1 (5 bases). The V gene's germline CDR1 is MDHEN and CDR2 SYDVKM. The CDR3 runs to 15 residues. Trimming stripped 4 bases from V and 1 base from J, with 13 bases between. In DNA form, the CDR3 reads TGTGCCAGCAGTTCGGCAGGCGGACATAACTATGGCTACACCTTC. Its protein product is CASSSAGGHNYGYTF.

The chain carries TRBV18 and TRBJ2-2; no clear D gene. The length of the CDR3 is 14 residues. Germline V gives CDR1 KGHSH, CDR2 LQKENI. V was trimmed by 4 bases and J by 4 bases, leaving 10 bases between them. CDR3 amino acids: CASSQSPITGELFF. As DNA, the CDR3 is TGTGCCAGCTCACAGTCACCCATCACCGGGGAGCTGTTTTTT.

The chain is built from TRBV9 and TRBJ2-5, with D unresolved. Per the germline V gene, CDR1 is SGDLS and CDR2 is YYNGEE. Trimming took 0 bases from V and 2 from J, leaving 11 bases between them. There are 15 residues in the CDR3. Here the CDR3 reads CASSVAGWGQETQYF. The CDR3 DNA is TGTGCCAGCAGCGTAGCTGGTTGGGGACAAGAGACCCAGTACTTC.

This chain connects TRBV9 to TRBJ1-3, with a possible D match to TRBD1 (5 bases). This CDR3 region has 14 residues. The V end lost 3 bases, the J end lost 0 bases, and 7 bases lay between the germline ends. Germline V gives CDR1 SGDLS, CDR2 YYNGEE. CDR3 nucleotides: TGTGCCAGCAGCGCGCAGGGCTCTGGAAACACCATATATTTT. Its protein is CASSAQGSGNTIYF. Supplemented by reference TRBV9 and TRBJ1-3, the full variable domain reads DSGVTQTPKHLITATGQRVTLRCSPRSGDLSVYWYQQSLDQGLQFLIQYYNGEERAKGNILERFSAQQFPDLHSELNLSSLELGDSALYFCASSAQGSGNTIYFGEGSWLTVV.

This clone was counted a single time. This chain joins TRBV4-3 and TRBJ2-1; the match to TRBD1 covers 10 bases. Losses at the gene ends were 3 bases for V and 3 bases for J; bases not matched to a gene: 2. Germline assignment: CDR1 LGHNA and CDR2 YSLEER. The CDR3 sequence is 15 residues long. DNA of the CDR3: TGCGCCAGCAGCCAGGGACAGGGGTTCTACAATGAGCAGTTCTTC. This sequence encodes CASSQGQGFYNEQFF.

The chain joins TRBV7-9 to TRBJ2-5; D perhaps matches TRBD2 (7 bases). V lost 7 bases to trimming and J lost 2 bases, with 17 bases between them. The CDR3 loop spans 15 amino acids. The germline V gene has CDR1 SEHNR and CDR2 FQNEAQ (reference sequence). The CDR3 loop reads CASTLQAGQQETQYF. Written as DNA, the CDR3 is TGTGCCAGCACCCTTCAAGCGGGACAACAAGAGACCCAGTACTTC.

V and J are TRBV4-1 and TRBJ2-6; 7 bases line up with TRBD1. With V trimmed by 2 bases and J by 2 bases, 6 bases remained unmatched. Germline V gene sequence: CDR1 MGHRA, CDR2 YSYEKL. This CDR3 spans 17 amino acids. For the CDR3, the DNA is TGCGCCAGCAGCCAAAGGGGAGACAGGGCTGGGGCCAACGTCCTGACTTTC. Translating it yields CASSQRGDRAGANVLTF.

This chain links TRBV9 with TRBJ2-2; D possibly corresponds to TRBD1 (6 bases). V was pared by 3 bases and J by 4 bases, with 16 bases between. The germline gives CDR1 SGDLS, CDR2 YYNGEE. The CDR3 runs 16 residues. The DNA for the CDR3 is TGTGCCAGCAGCGCGCATCTCCCAGGGGTCACCGGGGAGCTGTTTTTT. It encodes CASSAHLPGVTGELFF.